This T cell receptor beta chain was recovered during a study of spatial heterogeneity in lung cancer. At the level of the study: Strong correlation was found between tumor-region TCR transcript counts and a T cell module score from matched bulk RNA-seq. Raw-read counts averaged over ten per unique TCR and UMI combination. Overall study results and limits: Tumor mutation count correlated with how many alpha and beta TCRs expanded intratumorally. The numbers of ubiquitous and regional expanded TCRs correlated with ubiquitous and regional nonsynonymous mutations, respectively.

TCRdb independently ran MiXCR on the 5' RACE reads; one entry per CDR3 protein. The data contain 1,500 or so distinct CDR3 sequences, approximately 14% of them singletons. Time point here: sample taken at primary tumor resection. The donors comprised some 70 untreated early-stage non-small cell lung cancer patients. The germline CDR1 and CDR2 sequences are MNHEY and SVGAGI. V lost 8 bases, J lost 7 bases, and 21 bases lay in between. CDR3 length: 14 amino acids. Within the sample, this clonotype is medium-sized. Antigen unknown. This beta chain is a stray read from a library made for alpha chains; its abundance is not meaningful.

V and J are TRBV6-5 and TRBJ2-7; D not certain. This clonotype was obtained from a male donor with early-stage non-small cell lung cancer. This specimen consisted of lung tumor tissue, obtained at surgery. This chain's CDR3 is CASAPGGTIWEQYF. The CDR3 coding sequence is TGTGCCAGCGCACCGGGCGGTACAATCTGGGAGCAGTACTTC.